This T cell receptor (beta chain) derives from a study of breast tumors, draining lymph nodes, adjacent tissues. Breast cancer patients provided tissue from their axillary draining lymph nodes. MiXCR, run by TCRdb on the multiplex PCR reads, gives a single entry per CDR3 protein. This table has around 130,000 distinct CDR3 sequences, 20% appearing once. This clonotype appeared many times. What was sequenced was axillary lymph node tissue. This receptor was identified in a female donor with breast cancer. Some clones in this sample may be carry-over from other donors' samples.

The CDR3 region is CATSDGTGTVRGYTF. CDR3 in DNA: TGTGCCACCAGTGATGGAACCGGGACGGTCCGTGGCTACACCTTC. This sequence joins TRBV24-1 and TRBJ1-2, with D possibly TRBD1 on 5 matching bases. CDR3 size: 15 residues. Trimming pared 3 bases from V and 7 bases from J, leaving 17 bases between. From germline, CDR1 is KGHDR and CDR2 SFDVKD.